This T cell receptor beta chain is from a study of Graves' ophthalmopathy and Graves' hyperthyroidism. Study-level points and caveats: Ophthalmopathy progression prediction by the model yielded a sensitivity of 55% to 71% and a specificity of approximately 72%.

This clonotype has a count of ten or more. Its cognate antigen is unknown. Germline V gives CDR1 SGHVS, CDR2 FQNEAQ. J lost 6 bases, V lost 1 base, and 9 bases had no gene match. This CDR3 has 16 residues. Beta-chain TCR CDR3 regions were amplified from RNA transcripts. RT-PCR with HTBI primers came first, then second-round multiplex PCR. Each CDR3 protein is one row after TCRdb ran MiXCR on the multiplex PCR reads. The sample has 500,000 to 700,000 distinct CDR3 sequences; roughly 20% are singletons. Specimen: peripheral blood. This receptor was taken from a woman between 18 and 29 years old with stable Graves' hyperthyroidism. Some clones in this sample may be carry-over from other donors' samples. The chain recombines TRBV7-8 with TRBJ1-2, with 9 nucleotides matching TRBD1. This chain's CDR3 is CASSLDRWTGENGYTF. The CDR3 bases are TGTGCCAGCAGCTTAGACCGATGGACAGGGGAGAATGGCTACACCTTC.